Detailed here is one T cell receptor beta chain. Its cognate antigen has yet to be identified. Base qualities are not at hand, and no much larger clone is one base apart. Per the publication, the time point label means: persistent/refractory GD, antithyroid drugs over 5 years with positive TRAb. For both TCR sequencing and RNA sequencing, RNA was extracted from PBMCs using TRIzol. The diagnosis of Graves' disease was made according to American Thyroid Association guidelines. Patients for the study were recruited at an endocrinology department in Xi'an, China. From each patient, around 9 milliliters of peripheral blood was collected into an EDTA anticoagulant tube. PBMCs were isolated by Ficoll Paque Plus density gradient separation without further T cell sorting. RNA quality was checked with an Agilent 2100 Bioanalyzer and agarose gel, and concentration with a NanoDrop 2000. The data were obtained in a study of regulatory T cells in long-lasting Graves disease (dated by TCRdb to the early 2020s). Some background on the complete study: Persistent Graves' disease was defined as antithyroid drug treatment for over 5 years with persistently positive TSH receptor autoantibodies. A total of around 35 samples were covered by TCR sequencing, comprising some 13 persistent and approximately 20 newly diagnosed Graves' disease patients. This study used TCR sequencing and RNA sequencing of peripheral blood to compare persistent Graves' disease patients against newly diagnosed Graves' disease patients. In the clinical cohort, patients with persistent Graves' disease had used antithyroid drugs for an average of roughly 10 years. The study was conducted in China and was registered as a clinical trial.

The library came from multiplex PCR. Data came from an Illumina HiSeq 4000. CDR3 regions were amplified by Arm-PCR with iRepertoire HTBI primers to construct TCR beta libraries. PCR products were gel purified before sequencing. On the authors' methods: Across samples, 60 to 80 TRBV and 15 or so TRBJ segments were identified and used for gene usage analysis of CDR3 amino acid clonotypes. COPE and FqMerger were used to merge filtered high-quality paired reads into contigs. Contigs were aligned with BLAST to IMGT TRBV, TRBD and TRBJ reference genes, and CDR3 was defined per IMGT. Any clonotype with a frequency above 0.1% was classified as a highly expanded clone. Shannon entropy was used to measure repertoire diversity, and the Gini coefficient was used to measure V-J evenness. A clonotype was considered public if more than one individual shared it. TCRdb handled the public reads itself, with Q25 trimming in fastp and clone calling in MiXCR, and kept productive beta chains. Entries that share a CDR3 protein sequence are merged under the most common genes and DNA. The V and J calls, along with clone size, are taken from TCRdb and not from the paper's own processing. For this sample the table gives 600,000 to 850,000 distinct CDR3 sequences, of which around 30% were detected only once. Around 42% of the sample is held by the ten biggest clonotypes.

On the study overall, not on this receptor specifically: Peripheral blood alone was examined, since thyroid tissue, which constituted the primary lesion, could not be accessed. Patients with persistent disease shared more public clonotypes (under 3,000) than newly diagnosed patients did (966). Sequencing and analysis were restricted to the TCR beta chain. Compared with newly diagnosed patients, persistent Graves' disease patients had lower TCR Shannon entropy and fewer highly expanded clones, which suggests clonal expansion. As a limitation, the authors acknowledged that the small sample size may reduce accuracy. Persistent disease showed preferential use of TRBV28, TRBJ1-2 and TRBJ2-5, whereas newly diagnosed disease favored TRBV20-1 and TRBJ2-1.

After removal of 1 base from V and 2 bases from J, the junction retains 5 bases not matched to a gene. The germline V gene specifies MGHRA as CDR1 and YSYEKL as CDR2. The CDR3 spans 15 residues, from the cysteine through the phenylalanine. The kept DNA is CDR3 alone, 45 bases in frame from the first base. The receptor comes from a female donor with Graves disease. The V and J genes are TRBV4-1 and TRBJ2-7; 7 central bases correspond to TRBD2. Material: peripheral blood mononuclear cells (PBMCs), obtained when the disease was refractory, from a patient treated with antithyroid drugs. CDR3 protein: CASSQGTGRTYEQYF. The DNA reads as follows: TGCGCCAGCAGCCAAGGTACCGGGAGGACCTACGAGCAGTACTTC.